The 10 T cell receptor beta chains below were found in one sample sequenced in a study of cytomegalovirus exposure and HLA in healthy donors. Primers for the PCR totalled 60 Vbeta and 13 Jbeta. TCRdb keeps only in-frame clones here, not all; method: immunoSEQ multiplex PCR. The table records around 200,000 clones, approximately 83% of them present only once. Sequenced input: PBMCs. The receptors originated from a girl aged 5-17 years in good health and CMV-seronegative.

This chain uses TRBV9 with TRBJ1-3; D unclear. This CDR3 has 15 residues. V was pared by 4 bases and J by 3 bases, with 14 bases between. Germline lookup yields CDR1 SGDLS and CDR2 YYNGEE. The CDR3 coding sequence is TGTGCCAGCAGCAGTCACCCGGGATATGGAAACACCATATATTTT. Its protein product is CASSSHPGYGNTIYF.

CDR3 residues: CASSPSLGQLNTEAFF. The CDR3, as DNA: TGTGCCAGCAGCCCATCCCTGGGACAGCTGAACACTGAAGCTTTCTTT. The genes are TRBV5-4 and TRBJ1-1; 7 nucleotides agree with TRBD1. CDR1 and CDR2 from the germline V gene are SGHNT and YYREEE (reference sequence). This CDR3 spans 16 amino acids. V trimming: 4 bases; J trimming: 0 bases; junction bases outside the gene matches: 9.

This clone appeared a single time. V usage is TRBV5-1 and J usage is TRBJ1-2; 12 bases are shared with TRBD1. Germline trimming cut 0 bases from V and 3 bases from J; bases unmatched to any gene: 3. Germline values: CDR1 SGHRS, CDR2 YFSETQ. This CDR3 is built from 16 residues. Here the CDR3 reads CASSLGGTGGDYGYTF. The CDR3 DNA is TGCGCCAGCAGCTTGGGGGGGACAGGGGGCGACTATGGCTACACCTTC.

The chain uses TRBV7-8 and TRBJ1-1; perhaps TRBD1 as D (5 bases). The germline gives CDR1 SGHVS, CDR2 FQNEAQ. The CDR3 covers 13 residues. Trimming left V 4 bases short and J 5 bases short, with 11 bases between. The DNA for the CDR3 is TGTGCCAGCAGCTGGGCAGGGAAGACTGAAGCTTTCTTT. It specifies CASSWAGKTEAFF.

A word on this clone: This CDR3 is missing its conserved last phenylalanine or tryptophan, likely due to a read error. This chain connects TRBV4-2 to TRBJ1-2; D is ambiguous. The V gene lost 1 base and the J gene lost 3 bases, with 12 bases spanning the gap. Germline loops: CDR1 LGHNA, CDR2 YNFKEQ. The CDR3 has 15 amino acids. The DNA for the CDR3 is TGTGCCAGCAGCCAAGCTCCGGGTAAAGACTATGGCTACACCCTC. Residues: CASSQAPGKDYGYTL.

The genes are TRBV4-3 and TRBJ1-2; D possibly corresponds to TRBD1 (6 bases). The CDR3 sequence is 15 residues long. Germline lookup yields CDR1 LGHNA and CDR2 YSLEER. V lost 2 bases and J 1 base, leaving 11 bases between the germline ends. CDR3 amino acids: CASSQLQGRNYGYTF. The DNA for the CDR3 is TGCGCCAGCAGCCAATTGCAGGGGCGTAACTATGGCTACACCTTC.

The V call is TRBV9, the J call TRBJ2-6; 9 bases match TRBD1. This CDR3 comprises 18 residues. Germline CDR1 is SGDLS and CDR2 is YYNGEE. With 3 bases clipped from V and 2 bases from J, the junction kept 9 bases outside the gene matches. The CDR3, as DNA: TGTGCCAGCAGCGACCGGGACAGGGACACTCCTGGGGCCAACGTCCTGACTTTC. Residues: CASSDRDRDTPGANVLTF. The variable domain in full, completed from reference TRBV9 and TRBJ2-6, reads DSGVTQTPKHLITATGQRVTLRCSPRSGDLSVYWYQQSLDQGLQFLIQYYNGEERAKGNILERFSAQQFPDLHSELNLSSLELGDSALYFCASSDRDRDTPGANVLTFGAGSRLTVL.

The chain is built from TRBV27 and TRBJ2-7, with TRBD2 as a possible D gene (7 bases). The germline gives CDR1 MNHEY, CDR2 SMNVEV (reference sequence). The CDR3 covers 19 residues. V lost 2 bases to trimming and J lost 5 bases, with 28 bases between them. The CDR3, as DNA: TGTGCCAGCAGTTTAAGGGGGGGGCGGGCAGGGTTAGGGGACAACGAGCAGTACTTC. It yields the protein CASSLRGGRAGLGDNEQYF.

This clone was seen a handful of times. The V gene is TRBV5-6, the J gene TRBJ1-2; 10 nucleotides match TRBD1. The V and J ends lost 0 bases and 8 bases, in that order; junction bases with no gene match: 4. CDR3 length equals 14 residues. Germline V gene lookup returns CDR1 SGHDT and CDR2 YYEEEE. CDR3 amino acids: CASSLAGTGEGYTF. Written as DNA, the CDR3 is TGTGCCAGCAGCTTGGCCGGGACAGGGGAAGGCTACACCTTC.

The chain recombines TRBV6-5 with TRBJ2-5; 11 nucleotides align to TRBD2. The CDR3 has 16 residues. J gave up 2 bases and V 3 bases, and 5 bases lay outside the gene matches. The V gene's germline CDR1 is MNHEY and CDR2 SVGAGI. The CDR3 DNA follows: TGTGCCAGCAGTTATACGGGACTAGCGGCACAAGAGACCCAGTACTTC. Protein product: CASSYTGLAAQETQYF.